What follows is one T cell receptor (beta chain) and its context. Antigen unknown. The source of the sample is a study of T cells after posttransplantation cyclophosphamide. There are 15 residues in the CDR3. The germline gives CDR1 SGDLS, CDR2 YYNGEE. V lost 1 base and J lost 6, with 17 bases in between. TCRdb's table, derived via immunoSEQ multiplex PCR, lists solely in-frame clones and lacks some. Here the sample spans about 9,900 clones, approximately 90% being singletons. Methotrexate plus calcineurin inhibitor accompanied controls' myeloablative marrow transplants; sampling was 1 year later. General study findings and limits: TRB overlap between skin or GI tissue T cells and blood was limited.

This TCR derives from a male patient in his thirties who received an allogeneic stem cell transplant from an unrelated donor, was CMV-positive, and had no GVHD. Some T cells may originate from the graft donor. The chain uses TRBV9 and TRBJ2-7, with D possibly matching TRBD2 (7 bases). The input for sequencing was PBMCs, taken after an allogeneic stem cell transplant with a calcineurin inhibitor and methotrexate. The CDR3 sequence: CASSVMGGKGGEQYF. The CDR3, as DNA: TGTGCCAGCAGCGTAATGGGAGGGAAAGGGGGCGAGCAGTACTTC.